These 25 T cell receptor beta chains originate from one sample sequenced in a study of T cell repertoires in cytomegalovirus infection. These receptors have no known antigen. Via MiXCR, TCRdb re-called the reads, giving one row per CDR3 protein. The data show some 350,000 distinct CDR3 sequences, just under 35% seen once. The starting material was cultured PBMCs, obtained from culture after CMV antigen stimulation. The receptors were sampled from a human donor in good health (CMV status not recorded). Some clones in this sample may be carry-over from other donors' samples.

J is TRBJ2-1 and V is TRBV3-1; 11 bases agree with TRBD2. V gave up 6 bases and J gave up 8 bases; unmatched junction bases: 9. In germline, CDR1 is LGHDT, CDR2 YNNKEL (reference sequence). The CDR3 has 15 residues. CDR3 bases: TGTGCCAGCAGATTTAGCGGGAGGGCCAAGGATGAGCAGTTCTTC. Translating gives CASRFSGRAKDEQFF.

This clonotype has ten or more counts. This chain connects TRBV7-2 to TRBJ2-1; D possibly matches TRBD1 or TRBD2 (7 bases each). Deletions cut 9 bases from V and 6 bases from J, with 18 bases between. This CDR3 region has 14 residues. Germline V gene lookup returns CDR1 SGHTA and CDR2 FQGNSA. CDR3 bases: TGTGCCAGTTCCATCCAGGGGGGGGGCAATGAGCAGTTCTTC. This gives the protein CASSIQGGGNEQFF.

This clonotype was seen a few times. The J gene is TRBJ1-3, the V gene TRBV7-8, with D unclear. Germline lookup yields CDR1 SGHVS and CDR2 FQNEAQ. The CDR3 is made up of 15 amino acids. With 1 base removed from V and 7 bases from J, the gap between germline ends came to 14 bases. This CDR3 reads CASSLGRPVSNTIYF. The CDR3 nucleotides are TGTGCCAGCAGCTTAGGACGGCCAGTATCGAACACCATATATTTT.

This clonotype appeared a few times. The rearrangement links TRBV7-9 to TRBJ1-4; 7 positions agree with TRBD1. This CDR3 has 15 amino acids. CDR1 and CDR2 (germline): SEHNR, FQNEAQ (reference sequence). With 4 bases clipped from V and 7 bases from J, the junction kept 9 bases outside the gene matches. The CDR3 protein is CASSSEGGAVEKLFF. The CDR3 region has the DNA TGTGCCAGCAGCTCGGAAGGGGGCGCGGTTGAAAAACTGTTTTTT.

This clonotype was seen more than once but under ten times. V is TRBV6-5 and J is TRBJ1-1; D call uncertain. The V gene's germline CDR1 is MNHEY and CDR2 SVGAGI. The CDR3 contains 16 residues. Trimming removed 5 bases at V and 6 bases at J, with 22 bases between. In nucleotides, the CDR3 is TGTGCCAGCAGTCTTTGGACCTCCTCTCCTAGGGCTGAAGCTTTCTTT. As protein: CASSLWTSSPRAEAFF.

This clonotype was observed many times. This rearrangement joins TRBV7-2 to TRBJ2-5; a weak D match, TRBD1 (6 bases). V lost 5 bases and J lost 6, with 19 bases in between. Germline-derived CDR1 and CDR2 are SGHTA and FQGNSA. The CDR3 runs to 15 residues. CDR3 bases: TGTGCCAGCAGCCCAGGGATGGGGGCGAGGAAGACCCAGTACTTC. Translation: CASSPGMGARKTQYF. The whole variable domain, remainder taken from reference TRBV7-2 and TRBJ2-5, is GAGVSQSPSNKVTEKGKDVELRCDPISGHTALYWYRQSLGQGLEFLIYFQGNSAPDKSGLPSDRFSAERTGGSVSTLTIQRTQQEDSAVYLCASSPGMGARKTQYFGPGTRLLVL.

The chain recombines TRBV5-4 with TRBJ2-1, with 9 bases identical to TRBD1. The V gene's germline CDR1 is SGHNT and CDR2 YYREEE (reference sequence). This CDR3 is built from 16 residues. The V segment lost 3 bases and the J segment 5 bases; nucleotides outside the gene matches: 9. CDR3 nucleotides: TGTGCCAGCAGCTCATTCATGGGGACAGGGAACAATGAGCAGTTCTTC. Amino acid sequence: CASSSFMGTGNNEQFF.

This clonotype was counted only a few times. The chain is built from TRBV7-2 and TRBJ2-3, with 11 bases matching TRBD2. V trimming: 4 bases; J trimming: 2 bases; junction bases outside the gene matches: 5. Germline assignment: CDR1 SGHTA and CDR2 FQGNSA. The CDR3 is made up of 16 amino acids. CDR3 nucleotides: TGTGCCAGCAGCTCGGGACTAGCGGCGAACACAGATACGCAGTATTTT. Translating it yields CASSSGLAANTDTQYF. Full variable domain (missing parts from reference TRBV7-2 and TRBJ2-3): GAGVSQSPSNKVTEKGKDVELRCDPISGHTALYWYRQSLGQGLEFLIYFQGNSAPDKSGLPSDRFSAERTGGSVSTLTIQRTQQEDSAVYLCASSSGLAANTDTQYFGPGTRLTVL.

In this sample, this clonotype turned up a few times. The chain combines TRBV15 with TRBJ2-3; D uncertain. Germline-derived CDR1 and CDR2 are LNHNV and YYDKDF (reference sequence). The CDR3 is 15 amino acids. V was shortened by 0 bases and J by 0 bases, with 7 bases between the two germline ends. CDR3 nucleotide sequence: TGTGCCACCAGCAGAGATATGGGGAGCACAGATACGCAGTATTTT. Translated: CATSRDMGSTDTQYF.

This clonotype showed up just a few times. The rearrangement links TRBV7-6 to TRBJ1-2, with a possible D match to TRBD1 (5 bases). The CDR3 totals 16 residues. V gave up 0 bases and J gave up 2 bases, with 13 bases separating them. Looked up from germline, CDR1 is SGHVS and CDR2 is FNYEAQ. CDR3 in amino acids: CASSLALTEKNYGYTF. The CDR3 DNA is TGTGCCAGCAGCTTAGCCTTGACAGAAAAAAACTATGGCTACACCTTC.

The chain has TRBV11-3 and TRBJ2-2, with D perhaps TRBD1 (6 bases). The ends were cut back, 1 base at V and 0 bases at J, with 9 bases in the middle. The CDR3 is 16 amino acids. Germline V gene data show CDR1 as SGHNT and CDR2 as YENEEA. CDR3 in amino acids: CASSLGQGTNTGELFF. CDR3 nucleotide sequence: TGTGCCAGCAGCTTAGGGCAGGGGACGAACACCGGGGAGCTGTTTTTT.

CDR3 nucleotide sequence: TGTGCCAGCAGTGCTAGCGGGAGGGCCCCCTACGAGCAGTACTTC. This translates into CASSASGRAPYEQYF. J is TRBJ2-7 and V is TRBV6-6, with 12 bases lining up with TRBD2. The CDR3 covers 15 residues. Losses at the gene ends were 5 bases for V and 2 bases for J; bases not matched to a gene: 4. Germline-derived CDR1 and CDR2 are MNHNY and SVGAGI (reference sequence).

The table lists this clonotype with a few counts. The chain links TRBV3-1 to TRBJ1-4; D is undetermined. The CDR3 runs to 15 residues. Trimming took off 4 bases at V and 4 bases at J, with 13 bases between the two ends. Per germline, CDR1 LGHDT and CDR2 YNNKEL (reference sequence). DNA of the CDR3: TGTGCCAGCAGCCGGCGGGGAGGTTTTAATGAAAAACTGTTTTTT. This sequence encodes CASSRRGGFNEKLFF.

Only a few counts were recorded for this clonotype. This chain connects TRBV2 to TRBJ1-5; D perhaps matches TRBD1 (5 bases). There are 16 residues in the CDR3. Germline assignment: CDR1 SNHLY and CDR2 FYNNEI. Trimming stripped 2 bases from V and 5 bases from J, with 16 bases between. The CDR3 region has the DNA TGTGCCAGCAGTGAACGCGGACGGGGACGAGATCAGCCCCAGCATTTT. It yields the protein CASSERGRGRDQPQHF.

This sequence joins TRBV20-1 and TRBJ2-3; D is ambiguous. This CDR3 spans 13 amino acids. V was trimmed by 4 bases and J by 3 bases, leaving 11 bases between them. Germline V gene sequence: CDR1 DFQATT, CDR2 SNEGSKA (reference sequence). The CDR3, as DNA: TGCAGTGCTATCTATGGGCAGACAGATACGCAGTATTTT. It codes for CSAIYGQTDTQYF.

The table lists this clonotype with many counts. The J gene is TRBJ2-3, the V gene TRBV12-3 or TRBV12-4; TRBD2 aligns across 10 bases. J lost 3 bases, V lost 5 bases, and 8 bases had no gene match. The CDR3 is 16 amino acids. CDR3 amino acids: CASSPSLAGWTDTQYF. The CDR3 DNA is TGTGCCAGCAGTCCCTCACTAGCGGGATGGACAGATACGCAGTATTTT.

The chain recombines TRBV11-2 with TRBJ1-3, with TRBD1 as a possible D gene (5 bases). The CDR3 has 14 residues. The V end lost 5 bases, the J end lost 4 bases, and 12 bases lay between the germline ends. The germline V gene encodes CDR1 SGHAT and CDR2 FQNNGV. The CDR3 DNA is TGTGCCAGCAGCACAAGACAGCAAGGAAACACCATATATTTT. Protein: CASSTRQQGNTIYF.

The chain is built from TRBV20-1 and TRBJ2-2, with TRBD2 matching 9 bases. From germline, CDR1 is DFQATT and CDR2 SNEGSKA (reference sequence). The V and J ends lost 3 bases and 3 bases, in that order; junction bases with no gene match: 5. This CDR3 contains 15 residues. CDR3 nucleotides: TGCAGTGCTAGTAGCGGGAGAAAGTACACCGGGGAGCTGTTTTTT. It codes for CSASSGRKYTGELFF.

The rearrangement uses TRBV12-3 or TRBV12-4 and TRBJ1-1, with 8 bases aligning to TRBD1. CDR3 length: 15 residues. V lost 2 bases to trimming and J lost 2 bases; unmatched junction nucleotides: 4. CDR3 residues: CASSLRTGRNTEAFF. The CDR3, as DNA: TGTGCCAGCAGTTTACGGACAGGGAGAAACACTGAAGCTTTCTTT.

CDR3 region: CASSNPIYEQYF. The CDR3 DNA reads as TGTGCCAGCAGTAACCCGATCTACGAGCAGTACTTC. The chain uses TRBV6-2 or TRBV6-3 and TRBJ2-7, with no clear D. With 5 bases removed from V and 3 bases from J, the gap between germline ends came to 8 bases. Per the germline V gene, CDR1 is MNHEY and CDR2 is SVGEGT. The CDR3 contains 12 residues.

The gene calls are TRBV28 and TRBJ2-3, with TRBD2 matching over 14 bases. V was pared by 1 base and J by 7 bases, with 7 bases of the junction left unmatched. Germline V gene data show CDR1 as MDHEN and CDR2 as SYDVKM. The CDR3 runs to 17 residues. The CDR3 DNA follows: TGTGCCAGCAGTTTATCGGCGGGACTAGCGGGAGAGAATACGCAGTATTTT. It codes for CASSLSAGLAGENTQYF.

In its sample, this clonotype was seen a few times. The chain joins TRBV19 to TRBJ2-5; weak D call: TRBD1 (5 bases). The CDR3 extends over 14 amino acids. The V gene lost 3 bases and the J gene lost 5 bases, with 13 bases spanning the gap. Germline CDR1 reads LNHDA; CDR2 reads SQIVND (reference sequence). The CDR3 nucleotides read TGTGCCAGTAGTATTCATGGGGCTAGGGAGACCCAGTACTTC. It is translated as CASSIHGARETQYF. The full variable domain, with the rest looked up from reference TRBV19 and TRBJ2-5, is DGGITQSPKYLFRKEGQNVTLSCEQNLNHDAMYWYRQDPGQGLRLIYYSQIVNDFQKGDIAEGYSVSREKKESFPLTVTSAQKNPTAFYLCASSIHGARETQYFGPGTRLLVL.

This chain connects TRBV5-5 to TRBJ2-7; D is unclear. Germline-derived CDR1 and CDR2 are SGHKS and YYEKEE (reference sequence). This CDR3 is built from 15 residues. V was cut by 5 bases and J by 2 bases, with 17 bases left in between. The CDR3 spells CASRRRPPEAYEQYF. CDR3 coding DNA: TGTGCCAGCAGACGACGGCCGCCAGAGGCCTACGAGCAGTACTTC.

This clonotype occurred many times. The CDR3 protein is CASSLAASTDTQYF. CDR3 DNA: TGTGCCAGCAGCTTAGCAGCTAGCACAGATACGCAGTATTTT. The chain carries TRBV7-2 and TRBJ2-3; D unclear. This CDR3 is built from 14 residues. Germline V gene data show CDR1 as SGHTA and CDR2 as FQGNSA. The V end lost 0 bases, the J end lost 0 bases, and 4 bases lay between the germline ends.

This clonotype appeared once. Compared with germline, one end of the junction differs, possibly owing to a read error. The chain employs TRBV27 and TRBJ2-2; a weak D match, TRBD2 (5 bases). There are 14 residues in the CDR3. Germline-derived CDR1 and CDR2 are MNHEY and SMNVEV (reference sequence). The CDR3 nucleotides read TGTGCCAGCAGTTTAAGCCAGGTGGCCGGGGAGCTGTTCTTT. As protein: CASSLSQVAGELFF.